Following are 17 T cell receptor beta chains from one sample sequenced in a study of OX40 agonist ivuxolimab in advanced cancers. Generated by immunoSEQ multiplex PCR, the TCRdb table keeps only in-frame clones and is missing some. The sample consists of about 120,000 clones, approximately 90% of them appearing once. Sequenced material: CD4+ or CD8+ T cells sorted from blood, taken in a trial of the OX40 agonist ivuxolimab. Receptors were obtained from an adult with an advanced solid tumor such as melanoma, head and neck, liver or kidney cancer.

The V gene is TRBV7-9, the J gene TRBJ1-6, with 8 bases aligning to TRBD1. Germline trimming cut 5 bases from V and 9 bases from J; bases unmatched to any gene: 6. The CDR3 runs to 14 residues. CDR1 SEHNR and CDR2 FQNEAQ come from the germline V gene (reference sequence). The CDR3, as DNA: TGTGCCAGCAGCCTACAGGGGGAGAGTTCACCCCTCCACTTT. This sequence encodes CASSLQGESSPLHF.

The gene calls are TRBV2 and TRBJ2-3; D possibly uses TRBD1 or TRBD2 (7 bases each). The V end was cut by 5 bases, the J end by 0 bases, with 12 bases between. There are 15 residues in the CDR3. Germline CDR1 SNHLY, CDR2 FYNNEI. CDR3 loop: CASSQGGPSTDTQYF. As DNA, the CDR3 is TGTGCCAGCAGTCAGGGGGGGCCTAGCACAGATACGCAGTATTTT.

This chain joins TRBV7-2 and TRBJ2-5; D possibly uses TRBD1 or TRBD2 (5 bases each). CDR1 and CDR2 (germline): SGHTA, FQGNSA. This CDR3 contains 14 residues. Trimming took 5 bases from V and 4 from J, leaving 14 bases between them. The CDR3 loop reads CASSPPPGRETQYF. Written as DNA, the CDR3 is TGTGCCAGCAGCCCCCCCCCGGGACGAGAGACCCAGTACTTC.

The chain has TRBV21-1 and TRBJ2-7; TRBD1 is taken as the D call from the table, unchecked against the DNA. TRBV21-1 corresponds to a pseudogene. CDR3 length: 16 residues. The chain's CDR3 is CASSGRQGVTHYEQYF. The CDR3 nucleotides are TGTGCCAGCAGCGGTCGACAGGGGGTTACACACTACGAGCAGTACTTC.

The chain uses TRBV6-4 and TRBJ1-4, with TRBD1 matching 9 bases. Germline V gives CDR1 MRHNA, CDR2 SNTAGT. The CDR3 is 15 residues long. With 1 base clipped from V and 8 bases from J, the junction kept 5 bases outside the gene matches. In DNA form, the CDR3 reads TGTGCCAGCAGTGACTGGGGACAGGGAAAAGAAAAACTGTTTTTT. The encoded protein is CASSDWGQGKEKLFF.

This chain uses TRBV7-2 with TRBJ2-3, with a possible D match to TRBD1 (6 bases). The CDR3 has 15 residues. Trimming left V 2 bases short and J 2 bases short, with 11 bases between. Germline values: CDR1 SGHTA, CDR2 FQGNSA. The CDR3 sequence is CASSLQGHHTDTQYF. Written as DNA, the CDR3 is TGTGCCAGCAGCTTACAGGGACATCACACAGATACGCAGTATTTT.

The chain links TRBV5-6 to TRBJ2-1; TRBD1 is a possible D gene (5 bases). The CDR3 contains 13 residues. Trimming stripped 4 bases from V and 8 bases from J, with 13 bases between. Germline CDR1 and CDR2: SGHDT and YYEEEE. DNA for the CDR3: TGTGCCAGCAGCCCGGTGTCCAGGGATGAGCAGTTCTTC. Translation: CASSPVSRDEQFF.

This clone was found a few times. The chain carries TRBV7-3 and TRBJ2-5; either TRBD1 or TRBD2 may fit D (6 bases each). Per germline, CDR1 SGHTA and CDR2 FQGTGA. Deletions cut 5 bases from V and 1 base from J, with 14 bases between. The CDR3 contains 15 residues. The CDR3 loop reads CASSKVRGPQETQYF. The DNA of the CDR3 is TGTGCCAGCAGCAAGGTCCGGGGGCCCCAAGAGACCCAGTACTTC. The full variable domain, in which reference TRBV7-3 and TRBJ2-5 provide the parts outside the CDR3, is GAGVSQTPSNKVTEKGKYVELRCDPISGHTALYWYRQSLGQGPEFLIYFQGTGAADDSGLPNDRFFAVRPEGSVSTLKIQRTERGDSAVYLCASSKVRGPQETQYFGPGTRLLVL.

The J gene is TRBJ2-5, the V gene TRBV29-1, with 7 bases that match TRBD2. V shed 6 bases and J 0 bases; nucleotides not matched to a gene: 4. This CDR3 contains 13 residues. Per germline, CDR1 SQVTM and CDR2 ANQGSEA. In DNA, the CDR3 is TGCAGCGTCCGGCGGGGGAACCAAGAGACCCAGTACTTC. Its protein is CSVRRGNQETQYF. The full variable domain, completed using reference TRBV29-1 and TRBJ2-5, is SAVISQKPSRDICQRGTSLTIQCQVDSQVTMMFWYRQQPGQSLTLIATANQGSEATYESGFVIDKFPISRPNLTFSTLTVSNMSPEDSSIYLCSVRRGNQETQYFGPGTRLLVL.

The chain joins TRBV7-2 to TRBJ2-7, with D hard to call. V was clipped by 1 base and J by 0 bases, with 4 bases between them. Per the germline V gene, CDR1 is SGHTA and CDR2 is FQGNSA. This CDR3 has 13 amino acids. The CDR3 reads CASSLVHSYEQYF. CDR3 nucleotide sequence: TGTGCCAGCAGCTTAGTTCACTCCTACGAGCAGTACTTC.

The rearrangement links TRBV19 to TRBJ1-5; no definite D call. Germline-derived CDR1 and CDR2 are LNHDA and SQIVND (reference sequence). V was pared by 6 bases and J by 0 bases, with 15 bases between. CDR3 size: 16 residues. In DNA form, the CDR3 reads TGTGCCAGTAGAGAATCTGGCGGGTATAGCAATCAGCCCCAGCATTTT. Its protein product is CASRESGGYSNQPQHF.

The chain has TRBV30 and TRBJ1-1; D is perhaps TRBD1 (6 bases). This CDR3 spans 17 amino acids. Deletions cut 0 bases from V and 0 bases from J, with 17 bases between. Per the germline V gene, CDR1 is GTSNPN and CDR2 is SVGIG (reference sequence). The CDR3 region is CAWSVLRQARMNTEAFF. The CDR3 DNA is TGTGCCTGGAGTGTACTTAGACAGGCACGAATGAACACTGAAGCTTTCTTT. Full variable domain (rest looked up from reference TRBV30 and TRBJ1-1): SQTIHQWPATLVQPVGSPLSLECTVEGTSNPNLYWYRQAAGRGLQLLFYSVGIGQISSEVPQNLSASRPQDRQFILSSKKLLLSDSGFYLCAWSVLRQARMNTEAFFGQGTRLTVV.

This chain connects TRBV28 to TRBJ2-4, with 10 bases identical to TRBD1. V trimming: 3 bases; J trimming: 8 bases; junction bases outside the gene matches: 10. Germline CDR1 MDHEN, CDR2 SYDVKM. The CDR3 loop spans 16 amino acids. The CDR3 nucleotides read TGTGCCAGCAGTTTGGGCTCTTGGACAGGGGGGGACATTCAGTACTTC. It yields the protein CASSLGSWTGGDIQYF.

The V call is TRBV11-2, the J call TRBJ2-5, with 7 bases that match TRBD1. The DNA end favors TRBJ2-7, so the J call may be wrong. Germline V gene data show CDR1 as SGHAT and CDR2 as FQNNGV. CDR3 length: 14 amino acids. The CDR3: CASSSYRGSYEQYF. CDR3 bases: TGTGCCAGCAGCTCCTACAGGGGATCCTACGAGCAGTACTTC.

This rearrangement joins TRBV6-1 to TRBJ1-6; 9 bases align to TRBD1. V shed 5 bases and J 3 bases; nucleotides not matched to a gene: 2. Germline V lookup: CDR1 MNHNS, CDR2 SASEGT. The CDR3 runs to 15 residues. The CDR3 nucleotides are TGTGCCAGCAGTCCGGACAGGGGCTATAATTCACCCCTCCACTTT. Protein: CASSPDRGYNSPLHF.

The chain carries TRBV9 and TRBJ1-3; D perhaps matches TRBD1 (5 bases). V gave up 2 bases and J gave up 0 bases, with 15 bases separating them. This CDR3 has 17 amino acids. Looked up from germline, CDR1 is SGDLS and CDR2 is YYNGEE. The CDR3, as DNA: TGTGCCAGCAGCGTCGGGGGGACGGACGTCTCTGGAAACACCATATATTTT. It specifies CASSVGGTDVSGNTIYF.

The rearrangement links TRBV12-5 to TRBJ2-1, with 7 bases identical to TRBD1. J gave up 15 bases and V 1 base, and 12 bases lay outside the gene matches. Germline V gene sequence: CDR1 LGHNT, CDR2 FRNRAP. There are 14 residues in the CDR3. Written as DNA, the CDR3 is TGTGCTAGTGGTTTGGAAGACAGGGCCTTAAAGCGGTTCTTC. Amino acid sequence: CASGLEDRALKRFF. Full variable domain (outside the CDR3, taken from reference TRBV12-5 and TRBJ2-1): DARVTQTPRHKVTEMGQEVTMRCQPILGHNTVFWYRQTMMQGLELLAYFRNRAPLDDSGMPKDRFSAEMPDATLATLKIQPSEPRDSAVYFCASGLEDRALKRFFGPGTRLTVL.